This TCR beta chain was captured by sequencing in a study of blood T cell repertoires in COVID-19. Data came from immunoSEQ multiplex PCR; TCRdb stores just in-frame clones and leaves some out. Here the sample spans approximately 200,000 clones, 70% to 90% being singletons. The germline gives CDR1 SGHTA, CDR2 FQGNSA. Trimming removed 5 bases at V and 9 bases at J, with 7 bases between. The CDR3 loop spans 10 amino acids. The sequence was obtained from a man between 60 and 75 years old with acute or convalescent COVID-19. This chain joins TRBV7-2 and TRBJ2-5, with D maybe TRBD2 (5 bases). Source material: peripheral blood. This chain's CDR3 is CASSGRAQYF. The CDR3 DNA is TGTGCCAGCAGCGGGCGGGCCCAGTACTTC.